This is a list of T cell receptor beta chains from one sample in a study of OX40 agonist ivuxolimab in advanced cancers. Here immunoSEQ multiplex PCR was the method, and the copy in TCRdb shows in-frame clones only, minus some. This sample has 60,000 to 80,000 clones, with 70% to 80% found just once. Sequenced material: CD4+ or CD8+ T cells sorted from blood, taken in a trial of the OX40 agonist ivuxolimab. Receptors were obtained from an adult with an advanced solid tumor such as melanoma, head and neck, liver or kidney cancer. Both conserved end residues are part of each CDR3. A D gene is named only where the DNA matches it firmly. A row's size may be missing; if present it is once, few, many or a size class.

j_call v_call d_call clone_size cdr3_aa cdr3_nt
TRBJ2-5 TRBV5-1 - - CASSLELEGTQYF TGCGCCAGCAGCTTGGAGCTAGAAGGGACCCAGTACTTC
TRBJ2-1 TRBV15 - few CATSRGNGEQFF TGTGCCACCAGCAGAGGAAATGGGGAGCAGTTCTTC
TRBJ1-5 TRBV6-5 - few CASSGGYGNQPQHF TGTGCCAGCAGCGGGGGGTACGGCAATCAGCCCCAGCATTTT
TRBJ2-1 TRBV6-5 - - CASSYGREQFF TGTGCCAGCAGTTACGGTAGAGAGCAGTTCTTC
TRBJ2-7 TRBV6-6 - - CASGGGSYEQYF TGTGCCAGTGGGGGCGGCTCCTACGAGCAGTACTTC
TRBJ2-7 TRBV7-9 TRBD1 few CASSPPSGTGGYEQYF TGTGCCAGCAGCCCGCCTTCCGGGACAGGGGGCTACGAGCAGTACTTC
TRBJ2-2 TRBV28 TRBD2 - CASSLSLGEGGELFF TGTGCCAGCAGTTTATCTCTAGGGGAGGGCGGGGAGCTGTTTTTT
TRBJ1-2 TRBV18 - - CASSPWQEYGYTF TGTGCCAGCTCACCATGGCAGGAATATGGCTACACCTTC
TRBJ2-5 TRBV7-2 TRBD2 - CASSLGLAEQETQYF TGTGCCAGCAGCCTTGGACTAGCGGAACAAGAGACCCAGTACTTC
TRBJ2-3 TRBV14 - once CASSQRLYGDTQYF TGTGCCAGCAGCCAAAGGCTTTACGGAGATACGCAGTATTTT
TRBJ1-2 TRBV11-2 - - CASSSPVAYGYTF TGTGCCAGCAGCTCCCCAGTAGCCTATGGCTACACCTTC
TRBJ2-7 TRBV18 TRBD1 - CASSGQGATYEQYF TGTGCCAGCTCAGGACAGGGGGCCACCTACGAGCAGTACTTC
TRBJ2-5 TRBV27 - - CASSPRPDSQETQYF TGTGCCAGCAGCCCTAGACCCGACAGCCAAGAGACCCAGTACTTC
TRBJ1-2 TRBV7-8 TRBD1 once CASSSWTGVDYGYTF TGTGCCAGCAGCTCGTGGACAGGGGTCGACTATGGCTACACCTTC